This T cell receptor (beta chain) was captured in a study of response to subunit inactivated influenza vaccine. The CDR3 covers 15 residues. Germline-derived CDR1 and CDR2 are MNHEY and SVGEGT. J gave up 7 bases and V 4 bases, and 8 bases lay outside the gene matches. TCRdb ran MiXCR on the RT-PCR reads and lists one entry per CDR3 protein. Among about 570,000 distinct CDR3 sequences listed, about 11% were seen once. The sample was also reused in another study, on T cells expressing NK-cell markers. That paper states: Production of TCR beta cDNA relied on 5'RACE template switching with UMIs.

This sequence joins TRBV6-2 or TRBV6-3 and TRBJ2-1, with 9 bases identical to TRBD1. This sequence originates from a man in his fifties or sixties who received an inactivated influenza vaccine. This material consisted of PBMCs from blood, taken on the day of vaccination. CDR3: CASSSSGQGRNEQFF. The CDR3 DNA reads as TGTGCCAGCAGTTCCTCGGGACAGGGTCGGAATGAGCAGTTCTTC.